The clone carrying this T cell receptor beta chain was seen a handful of times. Its antigen is still unknown. Using a J-beta primer mix together with a sample-barcoded 5' primer, a second PCR was run for roughly 7 to 12 cycles. A template-switch adaptor that had 12 random nucleotides put a tag on each cDNA molecule. Each CDR3 protein gets one entry after TCRdb re-called the 5' RACE reads with MiXCR. Found here are 600,000 to 900,000 distinct CDR3 sequences, roughly 24% of them singletons; the top ten hold 3%. This sample is drawn from a study of blood T cells in healthy people across ages. Study-level points and caveats: With unsorted PBMCs, a conclusive comparison of naive versus antigen-experienced cells was not possible. The donors' CMV status was not determined, possibly confounding changes in expanded clonotypes.

From germline, CDR1 is MDHEN and CDR2 SYDVKM. CDR3 length: 16 residues. V was pared by 5 bases and J by 7 bases, with 8 bases of the junction left unmatched. The same data also contributed to another study, on T cells of mothers and their children. That paper notes: Overlap measured in related mother-child pairs was slightly, non-significantly higher than in unrelated pairs.

Source material: blood. The chain joins TRBV28 to TRBJ2-1, with 13 bases fitting TRBD2. This TCR was recovered from a boy aged 5-17 years in good health. The CDR3 DNA is TGTGCCAGCAGTCCCGGCGGGACTAGCGGGGTGAATGAGCAGTTCTTC. The encoded protein is CASSPGGTSGVNEQFF.